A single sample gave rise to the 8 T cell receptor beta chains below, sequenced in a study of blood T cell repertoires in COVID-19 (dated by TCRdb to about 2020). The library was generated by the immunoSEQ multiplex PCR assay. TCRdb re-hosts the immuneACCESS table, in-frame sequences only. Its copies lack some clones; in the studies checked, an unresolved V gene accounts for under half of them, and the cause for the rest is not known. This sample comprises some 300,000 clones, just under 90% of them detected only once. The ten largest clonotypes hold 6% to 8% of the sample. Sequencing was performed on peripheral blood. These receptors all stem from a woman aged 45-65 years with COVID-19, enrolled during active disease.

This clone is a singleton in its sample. The CDR3 loop reads CSFRLATNTQYF. CDR3 DNA: TGCAGCTTCAGACTAGCGACGAATACGCAGTATTTT. This rearrangement joins TRBV29-1 to TRBJ2-3, with 8 bases fitting TRBD2. The J segment lost 7 bases and the V segment lost 8 bases, leaving 8 bases of the junction unmatched. Germline lookup yields CDR1 SQVTM and CDR2 ANQGSEA. The CDR3 sequence is 12 residues long.

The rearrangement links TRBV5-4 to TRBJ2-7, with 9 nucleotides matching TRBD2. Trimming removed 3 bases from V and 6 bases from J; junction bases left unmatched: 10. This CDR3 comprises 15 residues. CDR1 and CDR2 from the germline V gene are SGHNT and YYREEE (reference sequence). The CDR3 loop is CASSSAAGGPFEQYF. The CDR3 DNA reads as TGTGCCAGCAGCTCCGCGGCGGGAGGGCCGTTCGAGCAGTACTTC.

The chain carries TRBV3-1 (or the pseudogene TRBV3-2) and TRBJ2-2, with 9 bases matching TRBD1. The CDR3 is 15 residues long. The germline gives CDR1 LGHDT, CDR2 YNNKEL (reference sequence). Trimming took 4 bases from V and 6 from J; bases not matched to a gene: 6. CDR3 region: CASSPGQGPAGELFF. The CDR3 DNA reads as TGTGCCAGCAGCCCGGGACAGGGCCCGGCCGGGGAGCTGTTTTTT.

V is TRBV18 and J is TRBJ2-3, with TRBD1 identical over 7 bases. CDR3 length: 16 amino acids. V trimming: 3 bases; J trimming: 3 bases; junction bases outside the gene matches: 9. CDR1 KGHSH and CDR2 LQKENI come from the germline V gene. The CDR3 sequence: CASSPTYRGATDTQYF. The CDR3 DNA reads TGTGCCAGCTCACCGACGTACAGGGGCGCGACAGATACGCAGTATTTT.

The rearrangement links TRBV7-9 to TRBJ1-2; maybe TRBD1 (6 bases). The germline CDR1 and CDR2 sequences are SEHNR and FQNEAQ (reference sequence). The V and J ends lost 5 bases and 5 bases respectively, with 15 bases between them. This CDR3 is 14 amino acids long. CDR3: CASSRGDTGYGYTF. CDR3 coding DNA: TGTGCCAGCAGCCGTGGGGACACGGGGTATGGCTACACCTTC. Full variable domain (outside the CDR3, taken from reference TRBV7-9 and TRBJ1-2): DTGVSQNPRHKITKRGQNVTFRCDPISEHNRLYWYRQTLGQGPEFLTYFQNEAQLEKSRLLSDRFSAERPKGSFSTLEIQRTEQGDSAMYLCASSRGDTGYGYTFGSGTRLTVV.

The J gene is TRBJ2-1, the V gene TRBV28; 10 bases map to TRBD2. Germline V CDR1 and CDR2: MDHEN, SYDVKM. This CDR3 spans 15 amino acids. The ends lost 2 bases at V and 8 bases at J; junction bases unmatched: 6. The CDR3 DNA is TGTGCCAGCAGTTTACAGGTAGCGGGAGGCGATGAGCAGTTCTTC. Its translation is CASSLQVAGGDEQFF.

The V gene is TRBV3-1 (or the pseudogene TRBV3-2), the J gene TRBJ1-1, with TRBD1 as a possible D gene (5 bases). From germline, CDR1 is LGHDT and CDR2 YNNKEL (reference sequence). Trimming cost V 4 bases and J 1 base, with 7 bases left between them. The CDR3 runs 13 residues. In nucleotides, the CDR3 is TGTGCCAGCAGCCTGCAGGGGAACACTGAAGCTTTCTTT. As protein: CASSLQGNTEAFF.

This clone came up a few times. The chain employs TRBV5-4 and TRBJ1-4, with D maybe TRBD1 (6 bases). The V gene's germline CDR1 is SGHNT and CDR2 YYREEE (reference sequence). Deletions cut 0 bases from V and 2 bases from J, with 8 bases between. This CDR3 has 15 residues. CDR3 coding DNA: TGTGCCAGCAGCTTGGGACAGGCTACTAATGAAAAACTGTTTTTT. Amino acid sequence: CASSLGQATNEKLFF.